One and the same sample provided the 12 T cell receptor beta chains below, sequenced in a study of T cell responses to AZD1222 COVID-19 vaccine. Assay: immunoSEQ multiplex PCR; the TCRdb copy retains only in-frame clones and omits some. Of about 82,000 clones in the sample, 80% to 95% were seen once. Here the sequenced sample was peripheral blood, taken 28 days after the second AZD1222 dose. The receptors shown here come from an adult who received the AZD1222 COVID-19 vaccine.

The J gene is TRBJ1-5, the V gene TRBV19; a weak D match, TRBD1 (5 bases). This CDR3 is 16 amino acids long. Trimming removed 3 bases from V and 6 bases from J, with 18 bases in between. CDR1 LNHDA and CDR2 SQIVND come from the germline V gene (reference sequence). Here the CDR3 DNA reads TGTGCCAGTAGTATGGTGGGGCCAAGGGTAGGTCAGCCCCAGCATTTT. As protein: CASSMVGPRVGQPQHF.

V is TRBV4-2 and J is TRBJ1-2, with D possibly being TRBD1 (5 bases). Germline-derived CDR1 and CDR2 are LGHNA and YNFKEQ. The length of the CDR3 is 13 residues. Trimming left V 1 base short and J 4 bases short, with 7 bases between. CDR3: CASSQGQIYGYTF. CDR3 coding DNA: TGTGCCAGCAGCCAAGGACAGATCTATGGCTACACCTTC.

The chain uses TRBV5-5 and TRBJ1-5, with D unresolved. Per germline, CDR1 SGHKS and CDR2 YYEKEE (reference sequence). This CDR3 comprises 14 residues. V lost 0 bases and J 3 bases, leaving 7 bases between the germline ends. The CDR3 loop reads CASSLGGNNQPQHF. In DNA, the CDR3 is TGTGCCAGCAGCTTGGGAGGGAACAATCAGCCCCAGCATTTT.

The rearrangement links TRBV6-5 to TRBJ1-2; 7 bases match TRBD1. CDR1 MNHEY and CDR2 SVGAGI come from the germline V gene. The CDR3 totals 13 residues. With 7 bases clipped from V and 4 bases from J, the junction kept 6 bases outside the gene matches. CDR3 amino acids: CASTPTGLYGYTF. CDR3 nucleotides: TGTGCCAGCACCCCGACAGGGCTCTATGGCTACACCTTC.

The chain employs TRBV2 and TRBJ1-6; 7 bases are a match to TRBD1. Losses at the gene ends were 4 bases for V and 9 bases for J; bases not matched to a gene: 6. Germline V gene sequence: CDR1 SNHLY, CDR2 FYNNEI. This CDR3 contains 14 residues. CDR3 region: CASSGGQASSPLHF. Here the CDR3 DNA reads TGTGCCAGCAGTGGCGGACAGGCATCTTCACCCCTCCACTTT.

This clone was detected once. J is TRBJ1-3 and V is TRBV5-1, with D maybe TRBD1 (6 bases). The V gene's germline CDR1 is SGHRS and CDR2 YFSETQ. This CDR3 contains 15 residues. V gave up 2 bases and J gave up 4 bases, with 13 bases separating them. In DNA form, the CDR3 reads TGCGCCAGCAGCTTCGGGACACCACGGGGAAACACCATATATTTT. This sequence encodes CASSFGTPRGNTIYF. Together with reference TRBV5-1 and TRBJ1-3, the CDR3 gives the full variable domain: KAGVTQTPRYLIKTRGQQVTLSCSPISGHRSVSWYQQTPGQGLQFLFEYFSETQRNKGNFPGRFSGRQFSNSRSEMNVSTLELGDSALYLCASSFGTPRGNTIYFGEGSWLTVV.

This chain connects TRBV19 to TRBJ2-7; 11 positions agree with TRBD2. The V gene end was trimmed by 5 bases and the J gene end by 0 bases; junction bases not matched to a gene: 3. Per the germline V gene, CDR1 is LNHDA and CDR2 is SQIVND (reference sequence). The length of the CDR3 is 15 residues. The CDR3 spells CASSPTSGGSYEQYF. The CDR3 DNA reads TGTGCCAGTAGTCCTACTAGCGGGGGCTCCTACGAGCAGTACTTC.

The chain employs TRBV3-1 (or the pseudogene TRBV3-2) and TRBJ2-5, with D uncertain. The V gene's germline CDR1 is LGHDT and CDR2 YNNKEL (reference sequence). The CDR3 loop spans 15 amino acids. V was cut by 0 bases and J by 1 base, with 9 bases left in between. CDR3: CASSQDLRSQETQYF. The DNA for the CDR3 is TGTGCCAGCAGCCAAGATCTCAGGAGCCAAGAGACCCAGTACTTC.

The V and J genes are TRBV25-1 and TRBJ1-2, with 8 bases fitting TRBD1. Trimming at V came to 5 bases and at J to 8 bases, leaving 10 bases not matched to a gene. Germline V gene lookup returns CDR1 MGHDK and CDR2 SYGVNS. The CDR3 has 14 amino acids. The CDR3: CASSFAGGAGGYTF. In DNA, the CDR3 is TGTGCCAGCAGTTTTGCAGGGGGCGCCGGGGGCTACACCTTC.

This clone came up a few times. The J gene is TRBJ1-1, the V gene TRBV7-2, with D unclear. CDR3 length: 13 residues. The V gene's germline CDR1 is SGHTA and CDR2 FQGNSA. Trimming took 9 bases from V and 0 from J, leaving 11 bases between them. The CDR3 DNA is TGTGCCAGTGGCTGGGAGATGAACACTGAAGCTTTCTTT. This encodes CASGWEMNTEAFF.

The V gene is TRBV5-5, the J gene TRBJ2-2; 7 bases map to TRBD2. Germline trimming cut 3 bases from V and 4 bases from J; bases unmatched to any gene: 12. The CDR3 extends over 17 amino acids. CDR1 and CDR2 from the germline V gene are SGHKS and YYEKEE (reference sequence). In DNA form, the CDR3 reads TGTGCCAGCAGCTCCCGGCTTATCGGGGGGATCACCGGGGAGCTGTTTTTT. This sequence encodes CASSSRLIGGITGELFF.

The chain is built from TRBV6-5 and TRBJ1-5; no clear D. The length of the CDR3 is 15 residues. CDR1 is MNHEY and CDR2 is SVGAGI in the germline V gene. Between the trimmed V and J ends, which lost 0 bases and 0 bases, there was a span of 6 bases. CDR3 loop: CASSYSKYSNQPQHF. The CDR3, as DNA: TGTGCCAGCAGTTACTCGAAATATAGCAATCAGCCCCAGCATTTT.